The 25 T cell receptor beta chains given below trace back to one sample, sequenced in a study of Ad26.COV2.S vaccination and SARS-CoV-2 variants. Treatment in this sample: some 19 received Ad26.COV2.S at low or high dose, single or two shots; a few received placebo; per-sample allocation not given. Day 63 after the first vaccine or placebo injection was the time point for sampling. Clones were sequenced by immunoSEQ multiplex PCR, and TCRdb holds only the in-frame ones, with some missing. The sample consists of some 340,000 clones, around 84% of them appearing once. The sequenced sample was peripheral blood, obtained in a trial of Ad26.COV2.S vaccine versus placebo. The origin of the receptors is a person aged 18-65 years who received the Ad26.COV2.S COVID-19 vaccine or a placebo.

The genes are TRBV7-2 and TRBJ1-2; D gene uncertain. Germline values: CDR1 SGHTA, CDR2 FQGNSA. V dropped 4 bases and J dropped 4 bases, with 10 bases sitting between them. The CDR3 spans 13 residues. DNA for the CDR3: TGTGCCAGCAGCTCCAAGGGAAGCTATGGCTACACCTTC. This sequence encodes CASSSKGSYGYTF.

V is TRBV18 and J is TRBJ1-1; 12 nucleotides match TRBD1. CDR1 KGHSH and CDR2 LQKENI come from the germline V gene. Trimming at V came to 3 bases and at J to 6 bases, leaving 11 bases not matched to a gene. There are 17 residues in the CDR3. CDR3 region: CASSPPGQGAWVAEAFF. The CDR3 coding sequence is TGTGCCAGCTCACCCCCGGGACAGGGGGCGTGGGTCGCTGAAGCTTTCTTT.

The chain joins TRBV5-4 to TRBJ2-3; 9 bases match TRBD2. The CDR3 extends over 17 amino acids. Germline lookup yields CDR1 SGHNT and CDR2 YYREEE (reference sequence). V dropped 1 base and J dropped 3; count of bases not matched to a gene: 9. The CDR3 is CASSLYSGGRRTDTQYF. CDR3 DNA: TGTGCCAGCAGCTTGTACAGCGGGGGGAGAAGAACAGATACGCAGTATTTT. Combining the CDR3 with reference TRBV5-4 and TRBJ2-3 gives the whole variable domain ETGVTQSPTHLIKTRGQQVTLRCSSQSGHNTVSWYQQALGQGPQFIFQYYREEENGRGNFPPRFSGLQFPNYSSELNVNALELDDSALYLCASSLYSGGRRTDTQYFGPGTRLTVL.

The rearrangement links TRBV3-1 (or the pseudogene TRBV3-2) to TRBJ2-2; the D is unclear. V gave up 2 bases and J gave up 3 bases, with 13 bases separating them. CDR1 is LGHDT, CDR2 YNNKEL, per germline (reference sequence). The CDR3 contains 16 residues. CDR3 loop: CASSQRTSLDTGELFF. CDR3 sequence (DNA): TGTGCCAGCAGCCAACGTACTTCTCTCGACACCGGGGAGCTGTTTTTT.

V and J are TRBV30 and TRBJ1-2; D possibly corresponds to TRBD1 (6 bases). The CDR3 has 14 amino acids. Trimming left V 3 bases short and J 0 bases short, with 11 bases between. Germline V gives CDR1 GTSNPN, CDR2 SVGIG (reference sequence). The CDR3 DNA reads TGTGCCTGGAGCCGGGACACCGCTAACTATGGCTACACCTTC. Its protein product is CAWSRDTANYGYTF.

The chain combines TRBV14 with TRBJ1-5; possible D gene TRBD1, 6 bases. V was clipped by 9 bases and J by 0 bases, with 9 bases between them. Germline V lookup: CDR1 SGHDN, CDR2 FVKESK. The length of the CDR3 is 13 residues. In DNA form, the CDR3 reads TGTGCCAGACCGGACAGTAGCAATCAGCCCCAGCATTTT. It translates to CARPDSSNQPQHF.

This chain joins TRBV3-1 (or the pseudogene TRBV3-2) and TRBJ1-2, with D unresolved. This CDR3 is 16 amino acids long. V was shortened by 2 bases and J by 2 bases, with 15 bases between the two germline ends. Germline assignment: CDR1 LGHDT and CDR2 YNNKEL (reference sequence). CDR3 protein: CASSQQGWQANYGYTF. The CDR3 bases are TGTGCCAGCAGCCAACAAGGGTGGCAGGCAAACTATGGCTACACCTTC.

This chain uses TRBV6-5 with TRBJ2-2; no reliable D call. Trimming left V 6 bases short and J 6 bases short, with 14 bases between. From germline, CDR1 is MNHEY and CDR2 SVGAGI. This CDR3 region has 14 residues. As DNA, the CDR3 is TGTGCCAGCAGGCGAGCATCAAGGGCCGGGGAGCTGTTTTTT. It is translated as CASRRASRAGELFF.

This chain connects TRBV5-8 to TRBJ2-1; 9 bases match TRBD2. The CDR3 totals 15 residues. J lost 4 bases, V lost 0 bases, and 2 bases had no gene match. The germline gives CDR1 SGHTS, CDR2 YDEGEE. DNA of the CDR3: TGTGCCAGCAGCTTGGGACTAGCGGATTACAATGAGCAGTTCTTC. It encodes CASSLGLADYNEQFF.

This sequence joins TRBV4-1 and TRBJ2-1; no clear D. CDR1 and CDR2 (germline): MGHRA, YSYEKL. There are 16 residues in the CDR3. The V gene lost 1 base and the J gene lost 6 bases, with 16 bases spanning the gap. CDR3 sequence: CASSQVNLVTTNEQFF. CDR3 bases: TGCGCCAGCAGCCAAGTCAATTTGGTCACAACCAATGAGCAGTTCTTC.

The rearrangement uses TRBV7-8 and TRBJ1-2; TRBD1 agrees at 9 bases. In germline, CDR1 is SGHVS, CDR2 FQNEAQ. After removal of 4 bases from V and 4 bases from J, the junction contained 10 bases not matched to a gene. The length of the CDR3 is 16 residues. This CDR3 is CASSSPRGTGSYGYTF. DNA of the CDR3: TGTGCCAGCAGCTCACCCAGGGGGACAGGGTCCTATGGCTACACCTTC.

V and J are TRBV7-7 and TRBJ2-2; D is ambiguous. The germline V gene encodes CDR1 SSHAT and CDR2 FNYEAQ (reference sequence). V lost 4 bases to trimming and J lost 0 bases, with 12 bases between them. This CDR3 has 16 residues. The CDR3: CASSSGRVANTGELFF. The CDR3 region has the DNA TGTGCCAGCAGCTCCGGTAGGGTGGCGAACACCGGGGAGCTGTTTTTT.

The chain uses TRBV7-6 and TRBJ1-4, with D perhaps TRBD1 (6 bases). Germline loops: CDR1 SGHVS, CDR2 FNYEAQ. The CDR3 loop spans 14 amino acids. Trimming cost V 1 base and J 8 bases, with 11 bases left between them. The CDR3 is CASSLGQGWEKLFF. The CDR3 DNA follows: TGTGCCAGCAGCTTAGGGCAGGGGTGGGAAAAACTGTTTTTT.

The J gene is TRBJ2-3, the V gene TRBV4-1, with 9 nucleotides matching TRBD2. The ends lost 3 bases at V and 12 bases at J; junction bases unmatched: 4. In germline, CDR1 is MGHRA, CDR2 YSYEKL. The CDR3 runs to 12 residues. DNA of the CDR3: TGCGCCAGCAGCCAGGGACTAGCTACCCAGTATTTT. Its protein is CASSQGLATQYF.

The chain links TRBV4-1 to TRBJ1-2; no reliable D call. V was shortened by 6 bases and J by 0 bases, with 17 bases between the two germline ends. CDR3 length: 16 residues. Germline V lookup: CDR1 MGHRA, CDR2 YSYEKL. CDR3 residues: CASRRVVSSTNYGYTF. CDR3 sequence (DNA): TGCGCCAGCAGAAGGGTTGTGAGCAGTACTAACTATGGCTACACCTTC.

This clone was counted between two and nine times. This chain uses TRBV6-6 with TRBJ2-7; 8 nucleotides match TRBD1. The CDR3 is 14 residues long. The ends lost 6 bases at V and 6 bases at J; junction bases unmatched: 10. The V gene's germline CDR1 is MNHNY and CDR2 SVGAGI (reference sequence). CDR3 sequence: CASSPGQGPFEQYF. Written as DNA, the CDR3 is TGTGCCAGCAGCCCCGGACAGGGTCCCTTCGAGCAGTACTTC.

The chain carries TRBV2 and TRBJ2-2; TRBD1 aligns across 8 bases. This CDR3 has 15 amino acids. With 4 bases clipped from V and 2 bases from J, the junction kept 3 bases outside the gene matches. In germline, CDR1 is SNHLY, CDR2 FYNNEI. The CDR3 reads CASSAGQGNTGELFF. The CDR3 coding sequence is TGTGCCAGCAGTGCCGGACAGGGAAACACCGGGGAGCTGTTTTTT. The full variable domain, in which reference TRBV2 and TRBJ2-2 provide the parts outside the CDR3, is EPEVTQTPSHQVTQMGQEVILRCVPISNHLYFYWYRQILGQKVEFLVSFYNNEISEKSEIFDDQFSVERPDGSNFTLKIRSTKLEDSAMYFCASSAGQGNTGELFFGEGSRLTVL.

The chain carries TRBV2 and TRBJ1-2; D is perhaps TRBD1 (5 bases). Trimming stripped 0 bases from V and 2 bases from J, with 7 bases between. Germline V gene data show CDR1 as SNHLY and CDR2 as FYNNEI. The CDR3 covers 14 residues. CDR3 residues: CASSEAGTNYGYTF. The CDR3 bases are TGTGCCAGCAGTGAAGCCGGGACGAACTATGGCTACACCTTC. The full variable domain, in which reference TRBV2 and TRBJ1-2 provide the parts outside the CDR3, is EPEVTQTPSHQVTQMGQEVILRCVPISNHLYFYWYRQILGQKVEFLVSFYNNEISEKSEIFDDQFSVERPDGSNFTLKIRSTKLEDSAMYFCASSEAGTNYGYTFGSGTRLTVV.

The J gene is TRBJ1-1, the V gene TRBV10-2, with D possibly being TRBD1 (6 bases). Germline CDR1 WSHSY, CDR2 SAAADI. V was pared by 6 bases and J by 1 base, with 9 bases between. This CDR3 spans 13 amino acids. The CDR3 DNA reads TGCGCCAGCAGCTTACAGGGGAACACTGAAGCTTTCTTT. Translating gives CASSLQGNTEAFF.

This chain uses TRBV2 with TRBJ2-3, with D possibly matching TRBD1 (6 bases). CDR1 and CDR2 (germline): SNHLY, FYNNEI. CDR3 length: 15 residues. Trimming removed 3 bases at V and 2 bases at J, with 12 bases between. The CDR3 DNA is TGTGCCAGCAGTGAGACGGACAGCCCCACAGATACGCAGTATTTT. Its translation: CASSETDSPTDTQYF.

V is TRBV7-2 and J is TRBJ2-5; 10 positions agree with TRBD2. Trimming took 0 bases from V and 5 from J; bases not matched to a gene: 6. Per the germline V gene, CDR1 is SGHTA and CDR2 is FQGNSA. The CDR3 runs to 16 residues. This CDR3 is CASSLALAGPGETQYF. The CDR3 coding sequence is TGTGCCAGCAGCTTAGCACTAGCGGGGCCGGGGGAGACCCAGTACTTC.

The V and J genes are TRBV10-2 and TRBJ1-5, with D unclear. The V gene's germline CDR1 is WSHSY and CDR2 SAAADI. Trimming took off 0 bases at V and 6 bases at J, with 12 bases between the two ends. This CDR3 region has 15 residues. In DNA form, the CDR3 reads TGCGCCAGCAGTGAGTCAATGGGTTCGGGTCAGCCCCAGCATTTT. Translating gives CASSESMGSGQPQHF.

This chain connects TRBV3-1 (or the pseudogene TRBV3-2) to TRBJ1-1; D is undetermined. The V gene's germline CDR1 is LGHDT and CDR2 YNNKEL (reference sequence). Trimming shortened V by 0 bases and J by 3 bases, and 5 bases separated the two germline ends. The CDR3 is made up of 13 amino acids. The CDR3 sequence: CASSQDMHTEAFF. DNA of the CDR3: TGTGCCAGCAGCCAAGATATGCACACTGAAGCTTTCTTT.

This chain links TRBV18 with TRBJ2-3, with a tentative D call TRBD2 (6 bases). Trimming took off 1 base at V and 0 bases at J, with 14 bases between the two ends. The CDR3 contains 17 residues. In germline, CDR1 is KGHSH, CDR2 LQKENI. The CDR3 DNA is TGTGCCAGCTCACCACGGGAGCAAGGGACTAGCACAGATACGCAGTATTTT. It codes for CASSPREQGTSTDTQYF.

The chain employs TRBV5-4 and TRBJ1-2; D perhaps matches TRBD1 (5 bases). Trimming took 3 bases from V and 0 from J, leaving 15 bases between them. CDR1 SGHNT and CDR2 YYREEE come from the germline V gene (reference sequence). CDR3 size: 16 residues. The CDR3 protein is CASSSWGMRANYGYTF. The CDR3 bases are TGTGCCAGCAGCTCTTGGGGGATGAGGGCTAACTATGGCTACACCTTC.